Shown below are 22 T cell receptor beta chains from a single sample sequenced in a study of blood T cells in healthy people across ages. Then a second PCR, running about 6 to 12 cycles, was carried out with a sample-barcoded 5' primer and a J-beta primer mix. MiXCR, applied by TCRdb to the 5' RACE reads, yields one record per CDR3 protein. The sample includes approximately 810,000 distinct CDR3 sequences, roughly 40% of them seen just once. Material for sequencing was blood. The source is a young man in good health.

The V call is TRBV6-1, the J call TRBJ2-3, with 10 bases identical to TRBD1. With 3 bases clipped from V and 6 bases from J, the junction kept 12 bases outside the gene matches. Germline CDR1 reads MNHNS; CDR2 reads SASEGT. There are 17 residues in the CDR3. CDR3 bases: TGTGCCAGCAGTGACCACGTCCCGGGACAGGGGACCGATACGCAGTATTTT. It codes for CASSDHVPGQGTDTQYF.

On this clonotype: It may be a read error: a sequence one base away is much more abundant. V and J are TRBV5-1 and TRBJ2-1; 7 nucleotides align to TRBD1. Germline trimming cut 4 bases from V and 5 bases from J; bases unmatched to any gene: 6. Germline V gene data show CDR1 as SGHRS and CDR2 as YFSETQ. This CDR3 is 14 amino acids long. This chain's CDR3 is CASSVAGTDNEQFF. The CDR3 DNA sequence: TGCGCCAGCAGCGTGGCCGGGACAGACAATGAGCAGTTCTTC.

As for this clonotype: The junction does not match germline at one end; this may be a read error. CDR3 loop: CASSSGGDPHEQYF. The CDR3 DNA sequence: TGTGCTAGCAGCTCCGGAGGGGATCCCCACGAGCAGTACTTC. The chain joins TRBV7-7 to TRBJ2-4; possible D gene TRBD2, 6 bases. Judging by the DNA end, TRBJ2-7 fits better; the J call may be wrong. Germline CDR1 SSHAT, CDR2 FNYEAQ (reference sequence). This CDR3 region has 14 residues.

This clonotype occurred a few times. This chain uses TRBV2 with TRBJ1-1, with a possible D match to TRBD1 (6 bases). V was cut by 4 bases and J by 7 bases, with 13 bases left in between. Germline V lookup: CDR1 SNHLY, CDR2 FYNNEI. This CDR3 has 13 amino acids. In DNA, the CDR3 is TGTGCCAGCAGTGGGAAAACAGGGCTTGAAGCTTTCTTT. It specifies CASSGKTGLEAFF.

The chain carries TRBV9 and TRBJ2-3; D tentatively fits TRBD1 or TRBD2 (5 bases each). V was trimmed by 2 bases and J by 2 bases, leaving 18 bases between them. Germline CDR1 SGDLS, CDR2 YYNGEE. The CDR3 is made up of 17 amino acids. The CDR3 region has the DNA TGTGCCAGCAGCGTGAATATCTTCCGGGACGCCACAGATACGCAGTATTTT. This encodes CASSVNIFRDATDTQYF.

This clonotype has just a few counts. The chain joins TRBV6-6 to TRBJ2-1; TRBD2 matches 9 bases. V dropped 5 bases and J dropped 0; count of bases not matched to a gene: 8. Germline V lookup: CDR1 MNHNY, CDR2 SVGAGI (reference sequence). The CDR3 covers 17 residues. CDR3 sequence reads: CASSARLAADSYNEQFF. CDR3 DNA: TGTGCCAGCAGTGCTCGACTAGCGGCGGACTCCTACAATGAGCAGTTCTTC.

The chain recombines TRBV7-2 with TRBJ1-2, with a possible D match to TRBD1 (5 bases). This CDR3 has 14 amino acids. From germline, CDR1 is SGHTA and CDR2 FQGNSA. Trimming removed 7 bases from V and 3 bases from J, with 15 bases in between. This CDR3 reads CASTGTAGDYGYTF. The CDR3 bases are TGTGCCAGCACCGGGACGGCCGGTGACTATGGCTACACCTTC. Based on the CDR3 plus reference TRBV7-2 and TRBJ1-2, the full variable domain is GAGVSQSPSNKVTEKGKDVELRCDPISGHTALYWYRQSLGQGLEFLIYFQGNSAPDKSGLPSDRFSAERTGGSVSTLTIQRTQQEDSAVYLCASTGTAGDYGYTFGSGTRLTVV.

Concerning this clonotype itself: Since a much larger clone is just one base distant, this may be a read error. The chain uses TRBV20-1 and TRBJ2-4, with D possibly TRBD1 on 5 matching bases. The end of the DNA is better explained by TRBJ2-7, so the J call may be wrong. The CDR3 length is 11 residues. In germline, CDR1 is DFQATT, CDR2 SNEGSKA (reference sequence). The CDR3 loop is CSASQGYEQYF. The CDR3 nucleotides read TGCAGTGCTAGTCAGGGCTACGAGCAGTACTTC.

The chain couples TRBV12-3 or TRBV12-4 to TRBJ1-2; no definite D call. The germline V and J ends were trimmed by 2 bases and 8 bases, with 9 bases remaining between them. The CDR3 extends over 12 amino acids. The CDR3 loop reads CASSLRLAGYTF. The CDR3 nucleotides are TGTGCCAGCAGTTTACGGCTCGCCGGCTACACCTTC.

The J gene is TRBJ1-2, the V gene TRBV6-1; TRBD1 matches at 8 bases. In germline, CDR1 is MNHNS, CDR2 SASEGT. The CDR3 is 17 residues long. After removal of 7 bases from V and 0 bases from J, the junction contained 13 bases not matched to a gene. The CDR3 reads CASKGQGGGLSNYGYTF. The CDR3 coding sequence is TGTGCCAGCAAAGGACAGGGCGGGGGCCTTTCTAACTATGGCTACACCTTC.

This chain links TRBV7-2 with TRBJ2-7; 7 nucleotides line up with TRBD2. The end of the DNA aligns better with TRBJ2-5, so the J call may be wrong. Per germline, CDR1 SGHTA and CDR2 FQGNSA. The CDR3 totals 16 residues. The CDR3 protein is CASSLSIRGERETQYF. The CDR3 nucleotides are TGTGCCAGCAGCTTATCCATCCGGGGGGAGAGGGAGACCCAGTACTTC.

This clonotype was seen a few times. CDR3 sequence (DNA): TGTGCCAGCAGTTTACGGGACAGGGCCGAAAAACTGTTTTTT. It specifies CASSLRDRAEKLFF. The genes are TRBV12-3 or TRBV12-4 and TRBJ1-4; 9 bases line up with TRBD1. The CDR3 consists of 14 residues. V lost 2 bases to trimming and J lost 8 bases; unmatched junction nucleotides: 3.

This clonotype was counted only a few times. The genes are TRBV11-2 and TRBJ2-1; unclear D gene. Deletions cut 2 bases from V and 0 bases from J, with 14 bases between. CDR3 length equals 17 residues. Germline CDR1 SGHAT, CDR2 FQNNGV. The DNA for the CDR3 is TGTGCCAGCAGCTTAACTCTTGCGGATTTCTCCTACAATGAGCAGTTCTTC. Its translation: CASSLTLADFSYNEQFF.

The chain is built from TRBV28 and TRBJ2-7, with a weak D call TRBD2 (6 bases). Per the germline V gene, CDR1 is MDHEN and CDR2 is SYDVKM. The CDR3 extends over 14 amino acids. The V end lost 2 bases, the J end lost 5 bases, and 13 bases lay between the germline ends. The CDR3 DNA reads as TGTGCCAGCAGTTTAACCGGGAGTGGAAACGAGCAGTACTTC. Encoded protein: CASSLTGSGNEQYF.

In regard to this clonotype: A read error may account for a junction end that differs from germline. This sequence joins TRBV20-1 and TRBJ1-4; D gene unclear. In germline, CDR1 is DFQATT, CDR2 SNEGSKA (reference sequence). CDR3 length: 10 residues. CDR3 residues: CCATNEKLFF. The CDR3 DNA sequence: TGTTGTGCAACTAATGAAAAACTGTTTTTT.

The CDR3 sequence is CASSKGLAGLFQETQYF. In DNA, the CDR3 is TGTGCCAGCAGTAAGGGCCTAGCGGGGCTATTCCAAGAGACCCAGTACTTC. The V call is TRBV12-3 or TRBV12-4, the J call TRBJ2-5, with 9 bases aligning to TRBD2. The CDR3 consists of 17 residues. Trimming at V came to 5 bases and at J to 1 base, leaving 11 bases not matched to a gene.

The J gene is TRBJ2-7, the V gene TRBV2; TRBD1 is a possible D gene (6 bases). V was pared by 2 bases and J by 3 bases, with 8 bases between. The CDR3 extends over 13 amino acids. Germline values: CDR1 SNHLY, CDR2 FYNNEI. The CDR3 sequence: CASSEPGHYEQYF. The CDR3 DNA is TGTGCCAGCAGTGAACCGGGACACTACGAGCAGTACTTC.

CDR3 sequence: CASSFNQGYEQYF. CDR3 bases: TGTGCCAGCAGCTTTAATCAGGGGTACGAGCAGTACTTC. The chain links TRBV7-2 to TRBJ2-7; TRBD1 might be the D (6 bases). Trimming removed 3 bases at V and 4 bases at J, with 10 bases between. This CDR3 spans 13 amino acids. The germline CDR1 and CDR2 sequences are SGHTA and FQGNSA.

V usage is TRBV21-1 and J usage is TRBJ2-1; TRBD1 is taken as the D call from the table, unchecked against the DNA. TRBV21-1 is described as a pseudogene. This CDR3 has 18 residues. This CDR3 is CASTYNDPGHPTEPEQFF. The CDR3 DNA reads as TGTGCCAGCACCTATAACGACCCGGGCCATCCAACGGAACCTGAGCAGTTCTTC.

The V call is TRBV9, the J call TRBJ2-5; tentative D call: TRBD1 (6 bases). The CDR3 is 12 residues long. Germline V lookup: CDR1 SGDLS, CDR2 YYNGEE. Deletions cut 6 bases from V and 4 bases from J, with 10 bases between. CDR3 in DNA: TGTGCCAGCATCCTCAGGGGAGAGACCCAGTACTTC. Translating gives CASILRGETQYF.

The CDR3 here is CASSLDTHPYNEQFF. The CDR3 DNA reads TGCGCCAGCAGCCTTGACACACACCCATACAATGAGCAGTTCTTC. The chain recombines TRBV5-1 with TRBJ2-1; D is ambiguous. The V gene's germline CDR1 is SGHRS and CDR2 YFSETQ. This CDR3 contains 15 residues. V gave up 4 bases and J gave up 4 bases, with 15 bases separating them.

The J gene is TRBJ1-5, the V gene TRBV6-5, with 7 bases lining up with TRBD1. The V gene end was trimmed by 6 bases and the J gene end by 5 bases; junction bases not matched to a gene: 10. The germline gives CDR1 MNHEY, CDR2 SVGAGI. This CDR3 region has 15 residues. CDR3 amino acids: CASRRTGARDQPQHF. In DNA, the CDR3 is TGTGCCAGCAGGCGAACAGGGGCTAGGGATCAGCCCCAGCATTTT.